The rows below give T cell receptor beta chains drawn from one sample of a study of blood T cell repertoires in COVID-19. Clones were read by immunoSEQ multiplex PCR, and TCRdb kept only the in-frame ones, dropping some. The table has 200,000 to 250,000 clones, around 82% seen once. Sample: peripheral blood. The receptors come from a woman aged 55-70 years with acute or convalescent COVID-19. The conserved cysteine and the conserved F or W are not part of the CDR3 here. A D gene is named only where the DNA matches it firmly.

v_call: TRBV7-9; d_call: NA; j_call: TRBJ1-1; cdr3_aa: ASSQRRRNTEAF
v_call: TRBV4-3; d_call: NA; j_call: TRBJ2-1; cdr3_aa: ASSQELTSRGEQF
v_call: TRBV6-1; d_call: NA; j_call: TRBJ1-2; cdr3_aa: ASSEGVLGTPGQWSYGYT
v_call: TRBV3-1/TRBV3-2; d_call: NA; j_call: TRBJ2-1; cdr3_aa: ASSRYNEQF
v_call: TRBV18; d_call: NA; j_call: TRBJ1-3; cdr3_aa: ASSPQSGNTIY
v_call: TRBV5-4; d_call: NA; j_call: TRBJ1-1; cdr3_aa: ASSLVEGRAF
v_call: TRBV10-3; d_call: NA; j_call: TRBJ2-1; cdr3_aa: ACRPGGDEQF
v_call: TRBV7-9; d_call: TRBD2; j_call: TRBJ2-5; cdr3_aa: ASSPGLGNQETQY
v_call: TRBV6-2/TRBV6-3; d_call: NA; j_call: TRBJ1-2; cdr3_aa: ASSPQLGARTNYGYT
v_call: TRBV29-1; d_call: TRBD1; j_call: TRBJ2-6; cdr3_aa: SARQGSGANVLT
v_call: TRBV4-2; d_call: NA; j_call: TRBJ1-6; cdr3_aa: ASSQESLKSPLH
v_call: TRBV3-1/TRBV3-2; d_call: NA; j_call: TRBJ1-1; cdr3_aa: ASSQWGVEAF
v_call: TRBV27; d_call: TRBD2; j_call: TRBJ2-7; cdr3_aa: ASSRSSGGSSYEQY
v_call: TRBV6-1; d_call: TRBD2; j_call: TRBJ2-3; cdr3_aa: ASREDRDYTDTQY
v_call: TRBV4-1; d_call: NA; j_call: TRBJ1-2; cdr3_aa: ASSQDMDSSLNYGYT
v_call: TRBV5-6; d_call: TRBD1; j_call: TRBJ1-2; cdr3_aa: ASSLAGQGIGGYT
v_call: TRBV19; d_call: NA; j_call: TRBJ1-5; cdr3_aa: ASSIAVIDQPQH
v_call: TRBV27; d_call: TRBD1; j_call: TRBJ2-3; cdr3_aa: ASSFVWPGQRTDTQY
v_call: TRBV6-5; d_call: TRBD2; j_call: TRBJ2-3; cdr3_aa: ASSWTSGGPDTQY
v_call: TRBV4-3; d_call: NA; j_call: TRBJ1-3; cdr3_aa: ASSQDHSLSGNTIY
v_call: TRBV6-5; d_call: TRBD1; j_call: TRBJ1-3; cdr3_aa: ASRTGTGGNTIY
v_call: TRBV28; d_call: NA; j_call: TRBJ2-2; cdr3_aa: ASSLTQVGELF
v_call: TRBV3-1/TRBV3-2; d_call: TRBD1; j_call: TRBJ1-4; cdr3_aa: ASSLGQGNEKLF
v_call: TRBV9; d_call: TRBD1; j_call: TRBJ1-2; cdr3_aa: ASSVAGQRPYGYT
v_call: TRBV7-2; d_call: TRBD1; j_call: TRBJ2-5; cdr3_aa: ASSSAGGLGETQY
v_call: TRBV9; d_call: NA; j_call: TRBJ2-2; cdr3_aa: ASSMGDSYTGELF
v_call: TRBV19; d_call: NA; j_call: TRBJ2-1; cdr3_aa: ASTREWSSYNEQF
v_call: TRBV19; d_call: TRBD1; j_call: TRBJ1-6; cdr3_aa: ASSISGGNSPLH
v_call: TRBV5-1; d_call: NA; j_call: TRBJ2-7; cdr3_aa: ASSYYGWSSEGEQY
v_call: TRBV19; d_call: NA; j_call: TRBJ1-5; cdr3_aa: ASSIGGDGNQPQH
v_call: TRBV27; d_call: TRBD2; j_call: TRBJ2-1; cdr3_aa: ASSLPGTSGGREQF
v_call: TRBV28; d_call: TRBD1; j_call: TRBJ1-5; cdr3_aa: ASSLAGGKYSNQPQH
v_call: TRBV19; d_call: TRBD1; j_call: TRBJ2-1; cdr3_aa: ASELGTGSGQF
v_call: TRBV6-6; d_call: TRBD2; j_call: TRBJ2-2; cdr3_aa: ASSSLAGRNTGELF
v_call: TRBV28; d_call: NA; j_call: TRBJ2-7; cdr3_aa: ASSLGQTIN
v_call: TRBV6-5; d_call: TRBD1; j_call: TRBJ1-1; cdr3_aa: ASRGGWRTEAF
v_call: TRBV2; d_call: NA; j_call: TRBJ1-1; cdr3_aa: ASRDSGTKAF
v_call: TRBV27; d_call: NA; j_call: TRBJ1-6; cdr3_aa: ASSLDRVNSPLH
v_call: TRBV5-1; d_call: NA; j_call: TRBJ2-1; cdr3_aa: ASSLGETSEQF
v_call: TRBV30; d_call: TRBD2; j_call: TRBJ2-2; cdr3_aa: AWRRGSAGETLNTGELF
v_call: TRBV2; d_call: NA; j_call: TRBJ1-5; cdr3_aa: ASSYQALLGQPQH